This TCR beta chain was captured by sequencing in a study of cytotoxic CD8 clonotypes in ibrutinib-treated CLL. Overall study: The sample average was 255,043 productive templates and roughly 94,000 productive rearrangements.

This CDR3 contains 16 residues. Germline V lookup: CDR1 KGHSH, CDR2 LQKENI. With 1 base clipped from V and 2 bases from J, the junction kept 5 bases outside the gene matches. Target depth was 1 in 200,000 to 1 in 1 million T cells, about 10x per clonotype. Clones were sequenced by immunoSEQ multiplex PCR, and TCRdb holds only the in-frame ones, with some missing. The sample consists of some 350,000 clones, roughly two thirds of them appearing once. A note on this clone: What it binds is not known.

Study results and limitations: Under treatment, the uncommon public clonotypes either contracted or remained stable. Sustained-remission and progressing patients had different sampling times.

The chain couples TRBV18 to TRBJ2-1, with 7 positions matching TRBD1. The clonotype was recovered from a human donor with chronic lymphocytic leukemia. This material consisted of PBMCs, taken after 36 months of ibrutinib treatment. CDR3: CASSPRGRGTYNEQFF. The CDR3, as DNA: TGTGCCAGCTCACCACGGGGCAGGGGGACCTACAATGAGCAGTTCTTC.